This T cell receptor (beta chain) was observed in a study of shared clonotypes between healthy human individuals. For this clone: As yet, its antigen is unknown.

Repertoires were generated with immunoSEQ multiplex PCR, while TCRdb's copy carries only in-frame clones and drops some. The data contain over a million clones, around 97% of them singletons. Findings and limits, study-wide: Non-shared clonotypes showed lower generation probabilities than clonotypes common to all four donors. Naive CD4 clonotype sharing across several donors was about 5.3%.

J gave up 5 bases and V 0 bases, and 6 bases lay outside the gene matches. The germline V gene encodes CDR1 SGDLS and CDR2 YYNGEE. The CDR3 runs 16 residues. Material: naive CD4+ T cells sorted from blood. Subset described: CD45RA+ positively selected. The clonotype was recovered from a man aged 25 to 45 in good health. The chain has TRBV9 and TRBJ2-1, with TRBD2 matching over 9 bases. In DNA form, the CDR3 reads TGTGCCAGCAGCGTAGGTCCAGCGGGGGGAGACAATGAGCAGTTCTTC. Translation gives CASSVGPAGGDNEQFF.